What follows are 8 T cell receptor beta chains derived from one specimen sequenced in a study of shared clonotypes between healthy human individuals (dated by TCRdb to 2020 to 2021). Libraries were made using the immunoSEQ multiplex PCR assay. In its TCRdb copy, this immuneACCESS table keeps in-frame sequences only and misses some clones. Where compared with another copy, unresolved V genes explain less than half of these, and the others have no known cause. Here the sample has roughly 2.1 million clones; more than 85% occur a single time. Of the sample, roughly 1.8% falls within the top ten clones. CD8 naive samples were obtained by positive selection for CCR7 among CD45RO-negative cells, yielding a CD45RA+CCR7+ population from which TemRA cells were excluded. What was sequenced was naive CD8+ T cells from PBMCs. This specimen's cell subset or site label, per the study, means: CD45RA+CCR7+. Receptors originate from a young man in good health. Some clones in this sample may be carry-over from other donors' samples.

The rearrangement joins TRBV7-2 to TRBJ2-7; 8 bases fit TRBD2. The CDR3 runs 15 residues. The V gene end was trimmed by 2 bases and the J gene end by 5 bases; junction bases not matched to a gene: 8. CDR1 is SGHTA, CDR2 FQGNSA, per germline. DNA for the CDR3: TGTGCCAGCAGCTTACGGCCGGGAGGGTGGGACGAGCAGTACTTC. The encoded protein is CASSLRPGGWDEQYF. Filled out from reference TRBV7-2 and TRBJ2-7, the complete variable domain reads GAGVSQSPSNKVTEKGKDVELRCDPISGHTALYWYRQSLGQGLEFLIYFQGNSAPDKSGLPSDRFSAERTGGSVSTLTIQRTQQEDSAVYLCASSLRPGGWDEQYFGPGTRLTVT.

J is TRBJ2-7 and V is TRBV11-2; the D call may be TRBD1 or TRBD2 (5 bases each). The CDR3 has 14 amino acids. Trimming stripped 8 bases from V and 6 bases from J, with 20 bases between. Germline CDR1 and CDR2: SGHAT and FQNNGV. The CDR3 nucleotides are TGTGCCAGCGGGGGAACGGGAAAGTGGCTCGAGCAGTACTTC. Encoded protein: CASGGTGKWLEQYF.

The chain couples TRBV7-6 to TRBJ2-1; tentatively, D is TRBD2 (5 bases). Per germline, CDR1 SGHVS and CDR2 FNYEAQ. The V end was cut by 5 bases, the J end by 4 bases, with 15 bases between. This CDR3 contains 15 residues. The CDR3 DNA reads as TGTGCCAGCAGCCTTCTGGGGAGCCCATACAATGAGCAGTTCTTC. Translation gives CASSLLGSPYNEQFF.

This clone was detected only a few times. The V call is TRBV19, the J call TRBJ1-1; 9 bases map to TRBD1. Per the germline V gene, CDR1 is LNHDA and CDR2 is SQIVND (reference sequence). The CDR3 spans 14 residues. Unmatched junction bases numbered 7, after V lost 6 bases and J lost 5 bases. This CDR3 reads CASRDRGGGTEAFF. The CDR3 nucleotides are TGTGCCAGTAGGGACAGGGGCGGGGGGACTGAAGCTTTCTTT.

J is TRBJ2-1 and V is TRBV19; the match to TRBD2 covers 12 bases. The CDR3 length is 15 residues. V dropped 6 bases and J dropped 3; count of bases not matched to a gene: 3. Germline-derived CDR1 and CDR2 are LNHDA and SQIVND (reference sequence). The CDR3 region has the DNA TGTGCCAGTAGACCACTAGCGGGAGGCTACAATGAGCAGTTCTTC. Protein product: CASRPLAGGYNEQFF.

The genes are TRBV7-2 and TRBJ1-3; unclear D gene. Germline V CDR1 and CDR2: SGHTA, FQGNSA. The CDR3 has 15 amino acids. The V end lost 6 bases, the J end lost 0 bases, and 12 bases lay between the germline ends. Here the CDR3 reads CASSPDGSSGNTIYF. CDR3 nucleotides: TGTGCCAGCAGTCCCGACGGAAGCTCTGGAAACACCATATATTTT. Supplemented by reference TRBV7-2 and TRBJ1-3, the full variable domain reads GAGVSQSPSNKVTEKGKDVELRCDPISGHTALYWYRQSLGQGLEFLIYFQGNSAPDKSGLPSDRFSAERTGGSVSTLTIQRTQQEDSAVYLCASSPDGSSGNTIYFGEGSWLTVV.

J is TRBJ1-2 and V is TRBV5-8; D is unresolved. The germline CDR1 and CDR2 sequences are SGHTS and YDEGEE. The CDR3 is 15 amino acids. The V end lost 1 base, the J end lost 0 bases, and 10 bases lay between the germline ends. This CDR3 is CASSLNPGPNYGYTF. The CDR3 DNA reads as TGTGCCAGCAGCTTGAACCCCGGGCCTAACTATGGCTACACCTTC. The variable domain in full, completed from reference TRBV5-8 and TRBJ1-2, reads EAGVTQSPTHLIKTRGQQATLRCSPISGHTSVYWYQQALGLGLQFLLWYDEGEERNRGNFPPRFSGRQFPNYSSELNVNALELEDSALYLCASSLNPGPNYGYTFGSGTRLTVV.

The genes are TRBV7-2 and TRBJ2-7, with 8 bases lining up with TRBD1. CDR1 is SGHTA and CDR2 is FQGNSA in the germline V gene. The CDR3 loop spans 16 amino acids. V gave up 5 bases and J gave up 2 bases; unmatched junction bases: 11. In DNA, the CDR3 is TGTGCCAGCAGCCCAACGCCCGGACAGGGCGCCTACGAGCAGTACTTC. Translation gives CASSPTPGQGAYEQYF.